The 6 T cell receptor beta chains below all came from one sample that was sequenced in a study of cytomegalovirus exposure and HLA in healthy donors. Primers: 60 Vbeta forward and 13 Jbeta reverse. Only in-frame clones appear in the TCRdb table, and some are missing; sequencing was by immunoSEQ multiplex PCR. In the table there are 69,000 or so clones, 70% to 80% of which are singletons. Sequenced material: PBMCs. These receptors were obtained from a man aged 18 to 29 in good health and CMV-seronegative.

The gene calls are TRBV6-6 and TRBJ2-7, with 7 bases matching TRBD1. Germline V gene lookup returns CDR1 MNHNY and CDR2 SVGAGI (reference sequence). The J segment lost 2 bases and the V segment lost 3 bases, leaving 7 bases of the junction unmatched. The CDR3 is made up of 15 amino acids. CDR3 residues: CASSYRGQRAYEQYF. As DNA, the CDR3 is TGTGCCAGCAGTTATCGGGGACAGAGAGCCTACGAGCAGTACTTC.

This chain links TRBV11-2 with TRBJ2-1; 8 nucleotides match TRBD2. Germline loops: CDR1 SGHAT, CDR2 FQNNGV. The CDR3 has 14 amino acids. The V and J ends lost 1 base and 4 bases, in that order; junction bases with no gene match: 0. Here the CDR3 DNA reads TGTGCCAGCAGCTTAGCGGGGGGGTACAATGAGCAGTTCTTC. It specifies CASSLAGGYNEQFF.

The chain employs TRBV19 and TRBJ1-5; D ambiguous. The CDR3 covers 12 residues. CDR1 is LNHDA, CDR2 SQIVND, per germline (reference sequence). V was trimmed by 5 bases and J by 7 bases, leaving 9 bases between them. CDR3 DNA sequence: TGTGCCAGTAGTTACGGGAGCCAGCCCCAGCATTTT. Its translation is CASSYGSQPQHF.

The rearrangement uses TRBV5-1 and TRBJ2-7; 7 positions agree with TRBD1. The germline V gene encodes CDR1 SGHRS and CDR2 YFSETQ. This CDR3 spans 15 amino acids. Germline trimming cut 1 base from V and 5 bases from J; bases unmatched to any gene: 9. CDR3 coding DNA: TGCGCCAGCAGCTTGACGGGACAGCCAGAGAACGAGCAGTACTTC. It is translated as CASSLTGQPENEQYF. The whole variable domain, filled in from reference TRBV5-1 and TRBJ2-7, reads KAGVTQTPRYLIKTRGQQVTLSCSPISGHRSVSWYQQTPGQGLQFLFEYFSETQRNKGNFPGRFSGRQFSNSRSEMNVSTLELGDSALYLCASSLTGQPENEQYFGPGTRLTVT.

The chain is built from TRBV6-1 and TRBJ1-2; a possible D gene is TRBD1 (5 bases). V lost 2 bases and J 7 bases, leaving 8 bases between the germline ends. This CDR3 comprises 12 residues. CDR1 is MNHNS, CDR2 SASEGT, per germline. The CDR3 sequence is CASSERGGGYTF. For the CDR3, the DNA is TGTGCCAGCAGTGAACGGGGGGGTGGCTACACCTTC.

V is TRBV11-3 and J is TRBJ1-2, with TRBD1 matching 7 bases. Trimming took 3 bases from V and 2 from J; bases not matched to a gene: 6. CDR3 length: 15 amino acids. Germline V lookup: CDR1 SGHNT, CDR2 YENEEA. CDR3 in amino acids: CASSLGQILNYGYTF. CDR3 bases: TGTGCCAGCAGCTTGGGACAGATTTTAAACTATGGCTACACCTTC.